These 29 T cell receptor beta chains were all obtained from the same sample, sequenced in a study of shared T cell receptors in the human thymus. Here immunoSEQ multiplex PCR was the method, and the copy in TCRdb shows in-frame clones only, minus some. The sample consists of hundreds of thousands of clones, around 87% of them appearing once. The sample was also linked to a second study, of human thymus T cells.

Material: thymocytes. The origin of the receptors is a boy under two years old with a congenital heart defect.

The chain joins TRBV4-1 to TRBJ2-4, with TRBD2 as a possible D gene (5 bases). Germline CDR1 reads MGHRA; CDR2 reads YSYEKL. This CDR3 spans 15 amino acids. The ends were cut back, 0 bases at V and 0 bases at J, with 6 bases in the middle. CDR3 DNA sequence: TGCGCCAGCAGCCAAGACGGGGTAGCCAAAAACATTCAGTACTTC. Its protein is CASSQDGVAKNIQYF.

The CDR3 spells CASSFHLGDSQNNEQFF. CDR3 DNA sequence: TGTGCCAGCAGTTTTCACTTGGGGGACTCACAAAACAATGAGCAGTTCTTC. V usage is TRBV28 and J usage is TRBJ2-1, with D possibly TRBD2 on 6 matching bases. V was shortened by 3 bases and J by 5 bases, with 20 bases between the two germline ends. This CDR3 spans 17 amino acids. Germline V gives CDR1 MDHEN, CDR2 SYDVKM.

This clone was found once. The rearrangement joins TRBV27 to TRBJ2-7; TRBD1 matches 7 bases. This CDR3 contains 14 residues. Trimming removed 4 bases from V and 1 base from J; junction bases left unmatched: 4. CDR1 is MNHEY and CDR2 is SMNVEV in the germline V gene (reference sequence). The CDR3 nucleotides read TGTGCCAGCAGTTCCAGGGGGATATCCTACGAGCAGTACTTC. Translated: CASSSRGISYEQYF.

J is TRBJ1-5 and V is TRBV4-1; weak D call: TRBD1 (5 bases). Trimming removed 3 bases at V and 0 bases at J, with 6 bases between. Looked up from germline, CDR1 is MGHRA and CDR2 is YSYEKL. The CDR3 runs to 14 residues. The CDR3 DNA reads as TGCGCCAGCAGCCAGACAGTTAGCAATCAGCCCCAGCATTTT. Encoded protein: CASSQTVSNQPQHF.

This clone has a single count. The chain uses TRBV4-2 and TRBJ2-7, with TRBD2 identical over 10 bases. The CDR3 loop spans 21 amino acids. The V segment lost 0 bases and the J segment 1 base; nucleotides outside the gene matches: 18. CDR1 and CDR2 (germline): LGHNA, YNFKEQ. The CDR3 region has the DNA TGTGCCAGCAGCCAAGAGGCCCCCGCGGGGGTTAGCGGGGGGCCTTCCTACGAGCAGTACTTC. It specifies CASSQEAPAGVSGGPSYEQYF.

The chain recombines TRBV27 with TRBJ2-1, with D perhaps TRBD2 (6 bases). Trimming stripped 6 bases from V and 4 bases from J, with 28 bases between. The CDR3 sequence is 19 residues long. In germline, CDR1 is MNHEY, CDR2 SMNVEV (reference sequence). The CDR3 loop is CASRKDHPDYGTQYNEQFF. As DNA, the CDR3 is TGTGCCAGCAGGAAAGACCACCCGGACTACGGGACCCAATACAATGAGCAGTTCTTC.

This clone was observed a single time. The V call is TRBV19, the J call TRBJ2-6; tentatively, D is TRBD1 (5 bases). Germline loops: CDR1 LNHDA, CDR2 SQIVND (reference sequence). Trimming removed 4 bases from V and 0 bases from J, with 19 bases in between. This CDR3 spans 19 amino acids. The CDR3 loop is CASSSNSGFQSSGANVLTF. The CDR3 DNA sequence: TGTGCCAGTAGTAGCAACTCAGGGTTCCAGTCCTCTGGGGCCAACGTCCTGACTTTC.

V and J are TRBV19 and TRBJ2-5; TRBD2 aligns across 11 bases. This CDR3 comprises 16 residues. Germline CDR1 LNHDA, CDR2 SQIVND (reference sequence). J was trimmed by 2 bases and V by 3 bases; bases with no gene match: 5. In nucleotides, the CDR3 is TGTGCCAGTAGTATCCCGGGACTAGCGGCACAAGAGACCCAGTACTTC. Its protein product is CASSIPGLAAQETQYF. The variable domain in full, with the rest retrieved from reference TRBV19 and TRBJ2-5, is DGGITQSPKYLFRKEGQNVTLSCEQNLNHDAMYWYRQDPGQGLRLIYYSQIVNDFQKGDIAEGYSVSREKKESFPLTVTSAQKNPTAFYLCASSIPGLAAQETQYFGPGTRLLVL.

A single count supports this clone. The V gene is TRBV11-3, the J gene TRBJ2-2; 8 nucleotides line up with TRBD1. CDR1 and CDR2 from the germline V gene are SGHNT and YENEEA. This CDR3 region has 16 residues. The V segment lost 6 bases and the J segment 4 bases; nucleotides outside the gene matches: 10. The CDR3 region has the DNA TGTGCCAGCAGATATCAGGGGGCATCGGGCACCGGGGAGCTGTTTTTT. It translates to CASRYQGASGTGELFF.

V gene TRBV2 combines with J gene TRBJ1-2; D not resolved. From germline, CDR1 is SNHLY and CDR2 FYNNEI. The CDR3 runs 12 residues. V was cut by 0 bases and J by 8 bases, with 7 bases left in between. The CDR3 DNA is TGTGCCAGCAGTGAAGCGCGGATCGGCTACACCTTC. Protein: CASSEARIGYTF. The variable domain in full, completed from reference TRBV2 and TRBJ1-2, reads EPEVTQTPSHQVTQMGQEVILRCVPISNHLYFYWYRQILGQKVEFLVSFYNNEISEKSEIFDDQFSVERPDGSNFTLKIRSTKLEDSAMYFCASSEARIGYTFGSGTRLTVV.

This chain connects TRBV15 to TRBJ1-4; 7 nucleotides match TRBD1. With V trimmed by 5 bases and J by 7 bases, 10 bases remained unmatched. There are 15 residues in the CDR3. Germline V CDR1 and CDR2: LNHNV, YYDKDF (reference sequence). The CDR3 nucleotides are TGTGCCACCAGCCTAACGGGAGGGGGCGGTGAAAAACTGTTTTTT. Translated, it gives CATSLTGGGGEKLFF.

The rearrangement links TRBV5-1 to TRBJ2-5, with 8 bases identical to TRBD2. The V gene end was trimmed by 0 bases and the J gene end by 1 base; junction bases not matched to a gene: 8. There are 17 residues in the CDR3. Germline V gene data show CDR1 as SGHRS and CDR2 as YFSETQ. CDR3 sequence reads: CASSLDSCGGPQETQYF. The CDR3 DNA reads as TGCGCCAGCAGCTTGGATTCTTGCGGGGGGCCCCAAGAGACCCAGTACTTC. The variable domain in full, with the rest retrieved from reference TRBV5-1 and TRBJ2-5, is KAGVTQTPRYLIKTRGQQVTLSCSPISGHRSVSWYQQTPGQGLQFLFEYFSETQRNKGNFPGRFSGRQFSNSRSEMNVSTLELGDSALYLCASSLDSCGGPQETQYFGPGTRLLVL.

This CDR3 is CASSSLAADTDTQYF. The CDR3 nucleotides are TGTGCCAGCAGCTCTCTAGCGGCCGACACAGATACGCAGTATTTT. The chain carries TRBV7-8 and TRBJ2-3, with 7 nucleotides matching TRBD2. V lost 4 bases to trimming and J lost 2 bases; unmatched junction nucleotides: 6. The CDR3 has 15 amino acids. Germline V gene sequence: CDR1 SGHVS, CDR2 FQNEAQ. The full variable domain, with the rest looked up from reference TRBV7-8 and TRBJ2-3, is GAGVSQSPRYKVAKRGQDVALRCDPISGHVSLFWYQQALGQGPEFLTYFQNEAQLDKSGLPSDRFFAERPEGSVSTLKIQRTQQEDSAVYLCASSSLAADTDTQYFGPGTRLTVL.

The chain couples TRBV25-1 to TRBJ2-5; D not resolved. Between the trimmed V and J ends, which lost 1 base and 2 bases, there was a span of 11 bases. Germline loops: CDR1 MGHDK, CDR2 SYGVNS. The CDR3 length is 15 residues. Written as DNA, the CDR3 is TGTGCCAGCAGTGAATTCGCGACAACGCAAGAGACCCAGTACTTC. Encoded protein: CASSEFATTQETQYF.

The V gene is TRBV7-2, the J gene TRBJ2-5; D perhaps matches TRBD2 (7 bases). The CDR3 consists of 17 residues. Germline V CDR1 and CDR2: SGHTA, FQGNSA. The V gene lost 3 bases and the J gene lost 5 bases, with 22 bases spanning the gap. The CDR3 region has the DNA TGTGCCAGCAGCTTTGCGATCCCCGGGGGGCCTGGGGAGACCCAGTACTTC. Residues: CASSFAIPGGPGETQYF.

The chain couples TRBV6-6 to TRBJ1-1; 7 bases line up with TRBD1. Germline CDR1 is MNHNY and CDR2 is SVGAGI (reference sequence). The CDR3 loop spans 15 amino acids. V lost 2 bases and J lost 1; bases outside the gene matches: 4. The CDR3 sequence is CASSYIGQENTEAFF. The CDR3 DNA reads as TGTGCCAGCAGTTACATCGGACAGGAGAACACTGAAGCTTTCTTT.

The CDR3 DNA is TGTGCCAGTAGATCAACAGGGTCCCCTACTAGCGGGACGGCGTGTGAGCAGTTCTTC. It is translated as CASRSTGSPTSGTACEQFF. The V gene is TRBV19, the J gene TRBJ2-1; 10 bases match TRBD2. Unmatched junction bases numbered 23, after V lost 6 bases and J lost 9 bases. The CDR3 spans 19 residues. CDR1 and CDR2 (germline): LNHDA, SQIVND (reference sequence).

As DNA, the CDR3 is TGTGCCAGTAGTAACTGGACAGGGGGGAATGAGCAGTTCTTC. It is translated as CASSNWTGGNEQFF. This sequence joins TRBV19 and TRBJ2-1, with 10 bases matching TRBD1. The length of the CDR3 is 14 residues. CDR1 LNHDA and CDR2 SQIVND come from the germline V gene (reference sequence). V was pared by 4 bases and J by 7 bases, with 4 bases of the junction left unmatched.

The genes are TRBV28 and TRBJ2-3, with 7 bases that match TRBD2. The germline V gene encodes CDR1 MDHEN and CDR2 SYDVKM. V lost 3 bases and J lost 4; bases outside the gene matches: 7. The CDR3 consists of 15 residues. The CDR3 is CASSFSGIGPDTQYF. DNA of the CDR3: TGTGCCAGCAGTTTCAGCGGGATCGGGCCAGATACGCAGTATTTT. Full variable domain (outside the CDR3, taken from reference TRBV28 and TRBJ2-3): DVKVTQSSRYLVKRTGEKVFLECVQDMDHENMFWYRQDPGLGLRLIYFSYDVKMKEKGDIPEGYSVSREKKERFSLILESASTNQTSMYLCASSFSGIGPDTQYFGPGTRLTVL.

The chain couples TRBV27 to TRBJ2-1; D unclear. Germline CDR1 MNHEY, CDR2 SMNVEV (reference sequence). This CDR3 comprises 13 residues. V was clipped by 0 bases and J by 5 bases, with 5 bases between them. CDR3 protein: CASSLSYDNEQFF. The CDR3 DNA sequence: TGTGCCAGCAGTTTATCGTATGACAATGAGCAGTTCTTC.

The table lists this clone with a count of one. This chain connects TRBV7-2 to TRBJ2-1; a weak D match, TRBD1 (6 bases). The germline V gene has CDR1 SGHTA and CDR2 FQGNSA. V lost 5 bases to trimming and J lost 10 bases, with 21 bases between them. This CDR3 region has 15 residues. CDR3 DNA sequence: TGTGCCAGCAGCGAAACGTCACACAGGGCAAGAGAGCAGTTCTTC. This translates into CASSETSHRAREQFF. Looking up the rest from reference TRBV7-2 and TRBJ2-1 gives the full variable domain: GAGVSQSPSNKVTEKGKDVELRCDPISGHTALYWYRQSLGQGLEFLIYFQGNSAPDKSGLPSDRFSAERTGGSVSTLTIQRTQQEDSAVYLCASSETSHRAREQFFGPGTRLTVL.

The chain is built from TRBV6-1 and TRBJ2-1; 10 positions match TRBD1. The CDR3 totals 15 residues. The germline V gene has CDR1 MNHNS and CDR2 SASEGT. J lost 3 bases, V lost 5 bases, and 4 bases had no gene match. The CDR3 DNA follows: TGTGCCAGCAGTAATAGGACAGGGGGCTACAATGAGCAGTTCTTC. Amino acid sequence: CASSNRTGGYNEQFF.

This clone was seen a few times. J is TRBJ2-5 and V is TRBV4-3, with D possibly matching TRBD2 (5 bases). Germline CDR1 LGHNA, CDR2 YSLEER. This CDR3 contains 17 residues. V was pared by 3 bases and J by 5 bases, with 22 bases between. DNA of the CDR3: TGCGCCAGCAGCCAGGGCCGTACAGCGGCAATGTGTGAGACCCAGTACTTC. Translating it yields CASSQGRTAAMCETQYF.

This chain links TRBV29-1 with TRBJ1-2; possible D gene TRBD1, 6 bases. The CDR3 extends over 18 amino acids. CDR1 is SQVTM and CDR2 is ANQGSEA in the germline V gene. V lost 1 base, J lost 0 bases, and 21 bases lay in between. CDR3 protein: CSVEGPCRGGRANYGYTF. DNA for the CDR3: TGCAGCGTTGAAGGGCCCTGTAGGGGGGGCCGAGCTAACTATGGCTACACCTTC.

The gene calls are TRBV2 and TRBJ2-1, with 11 bases matching TRBD2. Germline loops: CDR1 SNHLY, CDR2 FYNNEI. The CDR3 is 14 amino acids. J was trimmed by 6 bases and V by 9 bases; bases with no gene match: 7. CDR3 amino acids: CASVSGGAFNEQFF. The CDR3 DNA sequence: TGTGCCAGTGTTAGCGGGGGGGCGTTCAATGAGCAGTTCTTC.

CDR3 protein: CAAWDWGQGLSLYEQYF. CDR3 sequence (DNA): TGTGCCGCCTGGGACTGGGGACAGGGTTTGTCCCTATACGAGCAGTACTTC. This chain links TRBV5-4 with TRBJ2-7; 9 bases map to TRBD1. V lost 10 bases and J lost 4; bases outside the gene matches: 21. CDR1 and CDR2 (germline): SGHNT, YYREEE (reference sequence). The CDR3 contains 17 residues.

The rearrangement uses TRBV7-2 and TRBJ2-1; 9 bases fit TRBD1. Unmatched junction bases numbered 6, after V lost 5 bases and J lost 1 base. Germline V gene lookup returns CDR1 SGHTA and CDR2 FQGNSA. The CDR3 has 16 residues. The CDR3 protein is CASSVNRGRSYNEQFF. The CDR3 nucleotides read TGTGCCAGCAGCGTTAACAGGGGGCGGTCCTACAATGAGCAGTTCTTC.

The chain uses TRBV6-6 and TRBJ2-7, with TRBD1 matching over 8 bases. This CDR3 is built from 14 residues. Germline loops: CDR1 MNHNY, CDR2 SVGAGI (reference sequence). V shed 6 bases, J shed 3 bases, and the junction held 7 bases outside the gene matches. The CDR3 spells CASRGTGPFYEQYF. The CDR3 nucleotides read TGTGCCAGCAGGGGGACAGGACCTTTCTACGAGCAGTACTTC.

The CDR3 DNA sequence: TGTGCCAGCAGCTTAGTCGGCAGGGGGACGGGGGGCTACACCTTC. Residues: CASSLVGRGTGGYTF. The chain is built from TRBV11-2 and TRBJ1-2; TRBD1 matches at 7 bases. Trimming at V came to 1 base and at J to 8 bases, leaving 10 bases not matched to a gene. CDR3 length: 15 residues. Germline-derived CDR1 and CDR2 are SGHAT and FQNNGV. The variable domain in full, with the rest retrieved from reference TRBV11-2 and TRBJ1-2, is EAGVAQSPRYKIIEKRQSVAFWCNPISGHATLYWYQQILGQGPKLLIQFQNNGVVDDSQLPKDRFSAERLKGVDSTLKIQPAKLEDSAVYLCASSLVGRGTGGYTFGSGTRLTVV.